This T cell receptor beta chain is drawn from a study of a mutant IDH1 vaccine in newly diagnosed glioma. Regarding time point: week 5, during vaccination. All doses held 300 ug of mutant IDH1 20-mer peptide, with topical imiquimod. This table comes from immunoSEQ multiplex PCR, and its TCRdb copy is limited to in-frame clones, with some not included. This table holds fewer than 35,000 clones, around 58% found once. CDR1 is MNHEY and CDR2 is SVGAGI in the germline V gene. This CDR3 spans 14 amino acids. Trimming cost V 0 bases and J 1 base, with 6 bases left between them. This clone was counted a single time. Its antigen is unknown.

The J gene is TRBJ1-1, the V gene TRBV6-5; D gene uncertain. The specimen was PBMCs, collected from a glioma patient whose treatment included an IDH1 peptide vaccine. The sequence came from a woman aged 18-29 years with glioma. CDR3 amino acids: CASSYSPGNTEAFF. In nucleotides, the CDR3 is TGTGCCAGCAGTTACTCGCCTGGGAACACTGAAGCTTTCTTT.